The clone carrying this T cell receptor (beta chain) was recorded at least ten times. This CDR3 comprises 14 residues. The germline CDR1 and CDR2 sequences are SQVTM and ANQGSEA. Between the trimmed V and J ends, which lost 4 bases and 5 bases, there was a span of 18 bases. TCR beta CDR3 sequences were amplified from RNA transcripts. When the TCR CDR3 underwent first-round RT-PCR, the HTBI primer set was used. TCRdb re-called the multiplex PCR reads with MiXCR, one entry per CDR3 protein. The sample consists of 470,000 or so distinct CDR3 sequences, 20% to 25% of them appearing once. These data come from a study of T cells in Graves' hyperthyroidism and ophthalmopathy.

The sequence derives from a man younger than 30 with Graves' hyperthyroidism. The rearrangement joins TRBV29-1 to TRBJ2-7; possibly TRBD2 for D (5 bases). Sequencing used blood. This CDR3 is CSVVTGYAGNEQYF. The CDR3 nucleotides are TGCAGCGTTGTCACTGGCTACGCCGGGAACGAGCAGTACTTC.